Listed below are T cell receptor beta chains from one sample, sequenced in a study of shared clonotypes between healthy human individuals. The protocol was immunoSEQ multiplex PCR, while the TCRdb copy is restricted to in-frame clones and leaves out a portion. Here the sample spans 650,000 to 800,000 clones, roughly nine tenths being singletons. Sequenced sample: naive CD8+ T cells sorted from blood. The receptors originated from a young man in good health. Each CDR3 is given with its conserved first and last residue. The D gene is left open where the match is weak. Clone size is shown for a subset of rows, as once, few, many or a class of expanded clone.

v_call	d_call	clone_size	j_call	cdr3_nt	cdr3_aa
TRBV5-1	NA	NA	TRBJ1-4	TGCGCCAGCAGCTTGGAACAGGACGGTGTAAAACTGTTTTTT	CASSLEQDGVKLFF
TRBV6-5	NA	NA	TRBJ2-7	TGTGCCACCTCTGGGGCGGAAGGGTACGAGCAGTACTTC	CATSGAEGYEQYF
TRBV19	NA	NA	TRBJ2-2	TGTGCCAGTAGTATCACCGCGAACACCGGGGAGCTGTTTTTT	CASSITANTGELFF
TRBV5-1	NA	NA	TRBJ2-7	TGCGCCAGCAGCCTCGGACTGGGAGCCTACGAGCAGTACTTC	CASSLGLGAYEQYF
TRBV12-5	NA	NA	TRBJ2-1	TGTGCTAGTGGTTTGGGCTCCTACAATGAGCAGTTCTTC	CASGLGSYNEQFF
TRBV5-4	NA	NA	TRBJ1-2	TGTGCCAGCAGCCCCATCTTAGGCCCGCTCTATGGCTACACCTTC	CASSPILGPLYGYTF
TRBV6-5	NA	NA	TRBJ1-1	TGTGCCAGCAGTTACTCGAACATACACACTGAAGCTTTCTTT	CASSYSNIHTEAFF
TRBV28	NA	NA	TRBJ2-5	TGTGCCAGCAGACCTGACATATCCTCATGGGAGACCCAGTACTTC	CASRPDISSWETQYF
TRBV27	NA	NA	TRBJ2-7	TGTGCCAGCAGTTATCCTCCCTACGAGCAGTACTTC	CASSYPPYEQYF
TRBV29-1	NA	NA	TRBJ1-1	TGCAGCGTTGAATCAGGGGCTGAAGCTTTCTTT	CSVESGAEAFF
TRBV4-3	TRBD2	NA	TRBJ2-1	TGCGCCAGCAGCCAAGATCCTAGCGGGAGTCCCTACAATGAGCAGTTCTTC	CASSQDPSGSPYNEQFF
TRBV5-5	NA	NA	TRBJ2-1	TGTGCCAGCAGCATTGACCCCAATGAGCAGTTCTTC	CASSIDPNEQFF
TRBV28	TRBD1	NA	TRBJ1-2	TGTGCCAGCAGTTCCTACCCGACAGGGGGCGAAGATGGCTACACCTTC	CASSSYPTGGEDGYTF
TRBV18	NA	NA	TRBJ2-2	TGTGCCAGCTCACCCCCGAACACCGGGGAGCTGTTTTTT	CASSPPNTGELFF
TRBV11-2	NA	few	TRBJ2-7	TGTGCCAGCAGCTTAGTCCGGAACGAGCAGTACTTC	CASSLVRNEQYF
TRBV7-2	NA	NA	TRBJ2-5	TGTGCCAGCAGCCCCCCCCCGACTAGTTTTCGAGAGACCCAGTACTTC	CASSPPPTSFRETQYF
TRBV29-1	TRBD1	once	TRBJ2-5	TGCAGCGTTGACGGGACAGGGGAAAATTCACAAACGACTAGCGTCCAAGAGACCCAGTACTTC	CSVDGTGENSQTTSVQETQYF
TRBV4-1	NA	NA	TRBJ2-1	TGCGCCAGCAGCCGGGTACAGGTGGATGATGAGCAGTTCTTC	CASSRVQVDDEQFF
TRBV7-2	NA	NA	TRBJ1-4	TGTGCCAGCAGCTTCACAACAGAAAATAATGAAAAACTGTTTTTT	CASSFTTENNEKLFF
TRBV25-1	NA	NA	TRBJ2-3	TGTGCCAGTTTGACCTCAGTAGAGGCCACAGATACGCAGTATTTT	CASLTSVEATDTQYF
TRBV20-1	TRBD2	NA	TRBJ2-1	TGCAGTGCCCTGCGGGAGGGTGAGCAGTTCTTC	CSALREGEQFF
TRBV7-9	NA	once	TRBJ2-7	TGTGCCAGCAGCTTAGAAACAGGCTACCTCGAGCAGTACTTC	CASSLETGYLEQYF
TRBV4-2	TRBD2	NA	TRBJ2-1	TGTGCCAGCAGCCAAGGGCTCGCGGGAGATGAGCAGTTCTTC	CASSQGLAGDEQFF
TRBV4-3	TRBD2	NA	TRBJ2-7	TGCGCCAGCAGCCCGGGACTAGCGGTCTACGAGCAGTACTTC	CASSPGLAVYEQYF
TRBV27	TRBD1	NA	TRBJ2-7	TGTGCCAGCCTGGGACAGGTCGGCGAGCAGTACTTC	CASLGQVGEQYF
TRBV6-6	NA	NA	TRBJ2-7	TGTGCCAGCGGGTCCTACGAGCAGTACTTC	CASGSYEQYF
TRBV6-5	TRBD1	NA	TRBJ1-2	TGTGCCAGCAGTTACGGGACAGCGGATGGCTACACCTTC	CASSYGTADGYTF
TRBV28	NA	NA	TRBJ2-7	TGTGCCAGCAGTTTGAGGACACCGCCCTGGGAGCAGTACTTC	CASSLRTPPWEQYF
TRBV29-1	TRBD2	NA	TRBJ2-7	TGCAGCGTGGGAGGACCGGGGGGTGAGCAGTACTTC	CSVGGPGGEQYF
TRBV9	NA	once	TRBJ1-1	TGTGCCAGCAGCGTAGGTGGAGGCGACACTGAAGCTTTCTTT	CASSVGGGDTEAFF
TRBV11-2	TRBD2	NA	TRBJ2-1	TGTGCCAGCAGCCCTAATCTAGCGGGTAAATACAATGAGCAGTTCTTC	CASSPNLAGKYNEQFF
TRBV6-6	NA	NA	TRBJ2-7	TGTGCCAGCAGTTACAGAAAGGGGCTAGCGCCCCCCGAGCAGTACTTC	CASSYRKGLAPPEQYF
TRBV6-1	TRBD2	NA	TRBJ2-7	TGTGCCAGCTGGAGCGGGAGTGGAAAATACGAGCAGTACTTC	CASWSGSGKYEQYF
TRBV27	TRBD2	NA	TRBJ2-3	TGTGCCAGCAGATTATCCGGGGGACTAGCCCCAGATACGCAGTATTTT	CASRLSGGLAPDTQYF
TRBV27	NA	NA	TRBJ1-2	TGTGCCAGCAGTTTATCCCCCGGGGGTAACTATGGCTACACCTTC	CASSLSPGGNYGYTF
TRBV5-6	TRBD2	NA	TRBJ2-1	TGTGCCAGCAGCTCTTGGGGGGGCAATGAGCAGTTCTTC	CASSSWGGNEQFF
TRBV6-6	TRBD2	NA	TRBJ2-3	TGTGCCAGCAGAAATAGCGGGAGTGCAGATACGCAGTATTTT	CASRNSGSADTQYF
TRBV27	TRBD1	once	TRBJ2-7	TGTGCCAGCAGGACAGGGCCCAACTACGAGCAGTACTTC	CASRTGPNYEQYF